These T cell receptor beta chains were read from a single sample in a study. Each CDR3 protein gets one entry after TCRdb re-called the 5' RACE reads with MiXCR. The table shows approximately 1,500 distinct CDR3 sequences, with about 7% occurring only once. Sequencing used central memory T cells from blood PBMCs. The receptors were gathered from a male donor with HIV. Both conserved end residues are part of each CDR3. D genes are given only for firm matches. Size values are once, few and many counts, or a class for expanded clones, and some rows have none.

abundance	j_gene	d_gene	v_gene	CDR3aa	CDR3nt
medium-sized	TRBJ1-6	NA	TRBV6-5	CASSYSGSRLRNSPLHF	TGTGCCAGCAGTTACTCTGGGTCGCGCTTACGGAATTCACCCCTCCACTTT
NA	TRBJ1-2	TRBD1	TRBV7-2	CASSLEDRGLGGYTF	TGTGCCAGCAGCTTAGAGGACAGGGGGCTGGGGGGCTACACCTTC
large	TRBJ1-1	NA	TRBV7-9	CASSPDLNTEAFF	TGTGCCAGCAGCCCGGACCTGAACACTGAAGCTTTCTTT
few	TRBJ2-7	NA	TRBV15	CATSRQDYEQYF	TGTGCCACCAGCAGACAGGATTACGAGCAGTACTTC
medium-sized	TRBJ1-2	NA	TRBV6-5	CASSYTGRDGYTF	TGTGCCAGCAGTTACACGGGACGGGATGGCTACACCTTC
NA	TRBJ1-3	TRBD1	TRBV7-7	CASSLRTGRGNTIYF	TGTGCTAGCAGCTTAAGGACAGGGAGGGGAAACACCATATATTTT
medium-sized	TRBJ1-6	NA	TRBV20-1	CSARDSPGYNSPLHF	TGCAGTGCTAGAGATTCGCCAGGGTACAATTCACCCCTCCACTTT
medium-sized	TRBJ2-5	NA	TRBV6-5	CASSYIVPGGTQYF	TGTGCCAGCAGTTACATTGTTCCGGGCGGGACCCAGTACTTC
medium-sized	TRBJ1-5	TRBD1	TRBV6-1	CASSPRQGPSNQPQHF	TGTGCCAGCAGTCCACGACAGGGTCCTAGCAATCAGCCCCAGCATTTT
few	TRBJ2-7	TRBD1	TRBV12-3/TRBV12-4	CASSFPTGGSYEQYF	TGTGCCAGCAGTTTCCCGACAGGGGGCTCCTACGAGCAGTACTTC
NA	TRBJ1-4	TRBD1	TRBV3-1	CASSPGDRTNEKLFF	TGTGCCAGCAGCCCCGGGGACAGGACTAATGAAAAACTGTTTTTT
NA	TRBJ2-7	NA	TRBV29-1	CSARTAYEQYF	TGCAGCGCCAGGACAGCTTACGAGCAGTACTTC
NA	TRBJ1-2	NA	TRBV10-1	CARGHHYGYTF	TGCGCCAGGGGACACCACTATGGCTACACCTTC
large	TRBJ2-1	NA	TRBV12-3/TRBV12-4	CASSPPVRSSGSYNEQFF	TGTGCCAGCAGTCCACCCGTTCGCAGCTCTGGCTCCTACAATGAGCAGTTCTTC
medium-sized	TRBJ2-2	TRBD2	TRBV12-3/TRBV12-4	CASRTGGLAAFTGELFF	TGTGCCAGCAGGACTGGGGGACTAGCGGCTTTCACCGGGGAGCTGTTTTTT
few	TRBJ2-7	TRBD2	TRBV10-3	CAIGTSGGRSEQYF	TGTGCCATCGGGACTAGCGGGGGACGGAGCGAGCAGTACTTC
NA	TRBJ1-1	NA	TRBV28	CASRSFAGAEAFF	TGTGCCAGCCGATCTTTCGCTGGGGCTGAAGCTTTCTTT
large	TRBJ2-1	NA	TRBV15	CATSRLVNSYNEQFF	TGTGCCACCAGCAGGCTAGTGAACTCCTACAATGAGCAGTTCTTC
few	TRBJ2-7	NA	TRBV13	CASSRQVSYEQYF	TGTGCCAGCAGCAGACAGGTCAGCTACGAGCAGTACTTC
medium-sized	TRBJ2-7	NA	TRBV30	CAWSVTSYEQYF	TGTGCCTGGAGTGTGACTTCCTACGAGCAGTACTTC
large	TRBJ2-7	NA	TRBV6-1	CASRLGRSSSYEQYF	TGTGCCAGCAGGTTGGGACGCTCGTCCTCCTACGAGCAGTACTTC
NA	TRBJ2-1	TRBD1	TRBV11-3	CASSRNRGSYNEQFF	TGTGCCAGCAGCCGAAACAGGGGCTCCTACAATGAGCAGTTCTTC
medium-sized	TRBJ2-7	TRBD1	TRBV7-6	CASSLGQGVYEQYF	TGTGCCAGCAGCTTGGGACAGGGTGTCTACGAGCAGTACTTC
medium-sized	TRBJ2-1	TRBD1	TRBV11-3	CASSPGQGAYNEQFF	TGTGCCAGCAGCCCGGGACAGGGGGCCTACAATGAGCAGTTCTTC
NA	TRBJ1-5	TRBD1	TRBV6-2/TRBV6-3	CASRDRAIQPQHF	TGTGCCAGCAGGGACAGGGCTATTCAGCCCCAGCATTTT